This TCR beta chain was identified in a study of blood T cell repertoires in COVID-19. The study assigned cohorts using participant-reported clinical history. Sequencing used immunoSEQ multiplex PCR; TCRdb keeps in-frame clones, though not all of them. The sample records over 200,000 clones, 70% to 90% being singletons. With 5 bases clipped from V and 4 bases from J, the junction kept 9 bases outside the gene matches. This CDR3 has 15 residues. Per the germline V gene, CDR1 is LNHDA and CDR2 is SQIVND (reference sequence). The specimen sequenced was PBMCs or T cells enriched from blood (not recorded which). The clonotype originates from a woman aged 45-65 years who had recovered from COVID-19. The chain uses TRBV19 and TRBJ2-5; 8 nucleotides match TRBD1. This chain's CDR3 is CASSPWTGSGETQYF. CDR3 nucleotide sequence: TGTGCCAGTAGTCCCTGGACAGGGTCTGGAGAGACCCAGTACTTC. Variable domain in full (rest from reference TRBV19 and TRBJ2-5): DGGITQSPKYLFRKEGQNVTLSCEQNLNHDAMYWYRQDPGQGLRLIYYSQIVNDFQKGDIAEGYSVSREKKESFPLTVTSAQKNPTAFYLCASSPWTGSGETQYFGPGTRLLVL.